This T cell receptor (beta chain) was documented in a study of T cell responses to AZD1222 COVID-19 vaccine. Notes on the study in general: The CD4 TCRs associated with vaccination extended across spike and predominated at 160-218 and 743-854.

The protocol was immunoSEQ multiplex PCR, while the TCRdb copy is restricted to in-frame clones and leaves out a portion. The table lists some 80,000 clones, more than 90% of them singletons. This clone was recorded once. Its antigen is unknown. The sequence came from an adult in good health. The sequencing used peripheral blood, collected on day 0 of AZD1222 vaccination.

CDR3 loop: CASLNSGNTIYF. Written as DNA, the CDR3 is TGTGCGTCACTGAACTCTGGAAACACCATATATTTT. V is TRBV2 and J is TRBJ1-3; unclear D gene. The CDR3 runs to 12 residues. CDR1 and CDR2 from the germline V gene are SNHLY and FYNNEI.